This TCR beta chain was documented in a study of blood T cell repertoires in COVID-19 (dated by TCRdb to about 2020). As for the study more broadly: Samples from collaborators originated in the United States, Italy and Spain and spanned both the acute and convalescent phases of COVID-19. The dataset comprised deeply sampled blood TCRbeta repertoires from subjects exposed to, actively infected with, or recovered from COVID-19. Nearly every sample came with metadata listing a de-identified subject ID, COVID-19 status, age in years and sex. Samples came from the ongoing ImmuneRACE study (first 160 participants) plus 1,254 subjects from 6 global collaborators. The prospective study material was composed of cDNA or gDNA derived from T cells, B-cell-depleted T cells, or PBMCs. The repertoires were released in a freely available public database meant as a resource for research on the immune response to SARS-CoV-2. HLA class I and class II types, where available, came from metadata supplied by the sample provider rather than from assay-based typing. Overall study results and their limits: The amount of clinical and demographic metadata varied by source and participant and was provided uncurated.

As regards this clone: The antigen this receptor binds is unknown. Base qualities are not at hand, and no much larger clone is one base apart.

Enrolling through a virtual design, the prospective study's participants ranged in age from about 18 to 89 years and lived across about two dozen United States geographic areas. In the prospective study, cohorts were assigned on the basis of participant-reported clinical history obtained from a screening survey and a study questionnaire. Each participant in the prospective study had whole blood, serum and a nasopharyngeal or oropharyngeal swab collected by mobile phlebotomists. Additional blood draws and questionnaires over an approximately 2-month period could optionally be provided by prospective study participants. Before DNA extraction, blood samples from the prospective study were shipped at room temperature or frozen. TCRbeta CDR3 regions were amplified from genomic DNA by means of the immunoSEQ Assay, a bias-controlled multiplex PCR. The authors processed their data as follows. The number of nucleated cells in each sample was estimated by amplification of reference gene primers within the assay. To quantify the absolute abundance of each unique TCRbeta CDR3 rearrangement, sequence reads were collapsed and filtered. For each sample, productive Simpson clonality was calculated as the square root of Simpson's diversity index over productive rearrangements. As stored in TCRdb, this immuneACCESS dataset retains in-frame rearrangements with V and J assigned. A fraction of the clones does not appear; measured against another copy, unresolved V genes explain less than half of the discrepancy, and the remainder lacks a known reason. Clone size and the V and J calls come from that table; the DNA yielded D and trimming. The table for this sample lists about 400,000 clones; over 75% of them were counted only once. The ten largest clones add up to over 2% of the sample.

The sequence was collected from a woman in her forties with acute COVID-19. What was sequenced was PBMCs or T cells enriched from blood (not recorded which).

The DNA is TGTGCCAGCAGTGAAGGGGCAGGGTCTGGCTACACCTTC. Its coded protein is CASSEGAGSGYTF. The chain was built from TRBV6-1 and TRBJ1-2; 5 matching bases give a weak D call of TRBD1. The CDR3 starts with the cysteine, ends with the phenylalanine, and has 13 residues. The read is trimmed to its CDR3 DNA, 39 bases read in frame from base 1. V is pared back by 1 base and J by 7 bases, with 10 bases lying between the germline termini. CDR1 and CDR2 are drawn from the germline V gene: MNHNS, SASEGT.